This TCR beta chain is from a study of response to subunit inactivated influenza vaccine. The study's findings and limits: T cells newly recruited by each seasonal influenza vaccination are few, the authors suggested.

As regards this clonotype: Antigen specificity is unknown.

TCRdb re-called the RT-PCR reads with MiXCR, one entry per CDR3 protein. Here the sample spans approximately 520,000 distinct CDR3 sequences, about 25% being singletons. Germline V gives CDR1 LGHNA, CDR2 YSLEER. The CDR3 is made up of 15 amino acids. Trimming removed 0 bases from V and 2 bases from J, with 9 bases in between. The source of this sequence is a man aged 50 to 59 who received an inactivated influenza vaccine. Here the sequenced sample was CD4+ T cells sorted from PBMCs, taken 4 to 6 days after vaccination. This sequence joins TRBV4-3 and TRBJ2-3, with D uncertain. The CDR3 here is CASSQDQRITDTQYF. CDR3 nucleotides: TGCGCCAGCAGCCAAGACCAAAGGATCACAGATACGCAGTATTTT.